This T cell receptor (beta chain) originates from a study of T cells after yellow fever vaccination. This clonotype was seen ten or more times. Its antigen is not known. In TCRdb, the 5' RACE reads were re-called with MiXCR into one record per CDR3 protein. The top ten clones hold 37% of a sample with 55,000 to 70,000 distinct CDR3 sequences, approximately 7% of them seen once. The V gene end was trimmed by 7 bases and the J gene end by 6 bases; junction bases not matched to a gene: 14. The CDR3 is 15 amino acids. Study-wide results and caveats: Most clones from primary vaccination resurfaced after the booster (about 95% CD4, 88% CD8).

The rearrangement links TRBV12-3 or TRBV12-4 to TRBJ2-7; TRBD1 matches at 8 bases. This specimen consisted of CD8+ T cells sorted from PBMCs, obtained roughly 47 days after the first yellow fever vaccination. The receptor's source is a man younger than 35 who received the YFV17D yellow fever vaccine. The CDR3 DNA reads as TGTGCCAGCACTCCCTTATACAGGGGGTCTAGCGAGCAGTACTTC. Its protein product is CASTPLYRGSSEQYF.